This T cell receptor (beta chain) came from a study of Graves' ophthalmopathy and Graves' hyperthyroidism. Looked up from germline, CDR1 is SEHNR and CDR2 is FQNEAQ (reference sequence). The CDR3 covers 14 residues. Trimming removed 2 bases at V and 6 bases at J, with 11 bases between. CDR3 regions of TCR beta were amplified from RNA transcripts. Scientists carried out first-round RT-PCR using HTBI primers and then a second-round multiplex PCR. MiXCR was run by TCRdb on the multiplex PCR reads, yielding one entry per CDR3 protein. The data show about 210,000 distinct CDR3 sequences, 25% to 30% seen once. This clonotype has ten or more counts. What it binds is not known. Broader study findings: Blood contained most expanded thyroid clonotypes exceeding 0.001 frequency.

This clonotype originated in a man over 45 with Graves' ophthalmopathy. V is TRBV7-9 and J is TRBJ1-5; D call uncertain. The sequenced sample was peripheral blood. CDR3 region: CASSLTGLSQPQHF. For the CDR3, the DNA is TGTGCCAGCAGCTTAACCGGGTTGAGTCAGCCCCAGCATTTT.